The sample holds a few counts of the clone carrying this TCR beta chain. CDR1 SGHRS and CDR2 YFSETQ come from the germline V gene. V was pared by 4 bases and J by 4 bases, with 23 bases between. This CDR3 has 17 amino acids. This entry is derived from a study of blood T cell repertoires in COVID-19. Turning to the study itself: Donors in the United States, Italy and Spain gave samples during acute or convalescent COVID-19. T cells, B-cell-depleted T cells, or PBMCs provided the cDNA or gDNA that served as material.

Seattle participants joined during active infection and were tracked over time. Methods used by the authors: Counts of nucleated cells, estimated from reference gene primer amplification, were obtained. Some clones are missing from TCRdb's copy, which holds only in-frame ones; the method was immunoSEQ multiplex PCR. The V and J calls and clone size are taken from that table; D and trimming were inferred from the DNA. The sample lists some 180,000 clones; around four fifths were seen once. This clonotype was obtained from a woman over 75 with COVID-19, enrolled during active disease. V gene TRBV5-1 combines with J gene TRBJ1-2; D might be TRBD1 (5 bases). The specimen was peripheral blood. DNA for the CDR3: TGCGCCAGCAGCCCGACAACCGGGACTCAAAGCGGCTATGGCTACACCTTC. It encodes CASSPTTGTQSGYGYTF.